This T cell receptor beta chain originates from a study of T cells in Graves' hyperthyroidism and ophthalmopathy. Concerning this clonotype: The antigen is undetermined. With a much larger clone just one base away, this may be a read error.

General study points: Ophthalmopathy was told apart from stable hyperthyroidism by a 13 V-J model. In the blood, most expanded thyroid clonotypes above 0.001 appeared as well. Ophthalmopathy was model-predicted a median around 6.7 months pre-onset.

RNA transcripts gave rise to amplified TCR beta CDR3 regions. With the HTBI primer set, the TCR CDR3 went through a first round of RT-PCR. TCRdb itself ran the multiplex PCR reads through MiXCR, one entry per CDR3 protein. This table holds 480,000 or so distinct CDR3 sequences, 46% found once. Uncontrolled infection, other autoimmune disease, pregnancy or lactation excluded patients. The receptor's source is an adult woman with Graves' disease, either hyperthyroidism or ophthalmopathy (not recorded which). Sequenced material: peripheral blood or thyroid tissue (not recorded which).

CDR3: CASRASGTPRETQHF. The CDR3 DNA sequence: TGTGCCAGCAGAGCATCCGGGACTCCCAGGGAGACCCAGCACTTC. The V gene is TRBV11-2, the J gene TRBJ2-5, with D possibly being TRBD2 (6 bases). Germline CDR1 and CDR2: SGHAT and FQNNGV. The CDR3 totals 15 residues.